A single sample gave rise to the 5 T cell receptor beta chains below, sequenced in a study of CD8+ T cells in alopecia areata. Sequencing used cDNA as its template, made by extracting RNA and reverse transcribing it. TCRdb's copy holds only in-frame clones and misses some; the assay was immunoSEQ multiplex PCR. This sample has roughly 150,000 clones, with 62% found just once. The sequenced material came from CD8+ T cells sorted from blood. All receptors come from a human donor in good health.

This clone was seen only once. The J gene is TRBJ2-3, the V gene TRBV27; D might be TRBD1 (5 bases). The CDR3 runs to 13 residues. CDR1 is MNHEY, CDR2 SMNVEV, per germline (reference sequence). Trimming shortened V by 5 bases and J by 4 bases, and 10 bases separated the two germline ends. The CDR3 loop is CASSRGGADTQYF. Written as DNA, the CDR3 is TGTGCCAGCAGTAGGGGTGGAGCAGATACGCAGTATTTT.

About this clone: The junction departs from germline at one end; a sequencing error may be responsible. The chain couples TRBV11-2 to TRBJ2-7, with 8 bases matching TRBD2. The CDR3 spans 13 residues. Germline CDR1 SGHAT, CDR2 FQNNGV. This chain's CDR3 is CASRLAGNYEQYF. The CDR3, as DNA: TGTGCCAGCAGGTTAGCGGGAAATTACGAGCAGTACTTC.

Written as DNA, the CDR3 is TGTGCCAGCAGTGATGGGAGGGTGCACCTTCCTTTCTACGAGCAGTACTTC. Translated, it gives CASSDGRVHLPFYEQYF. This rearrangement joins TRBV6-1 to TRBJ2-7, with TRBD2 identical over 7 bases. This CDR3 has 17 residues. The germline CDR1 and CDR2 sequences are MNHNS and SASEGT. Unmatched junction bases numbered 14, after V lost 3 bases and J lost 3 bases.

This clone showed up just a few times. Other nucleotide sequences in the sample specify the same CDR3. This sequence joins TRBV5-1 and TRBJ2-1, with 10 positions matching TRBD2. The germline gives CDR1 SGHRS, CDR2 YFSETQ. The junction had 0 bases not matched to a gene; V was cut back by 3 bases and J by 6 bases. The CDR3 consists of 13 residues. Here the CDR3 reads CASSWTSGNEQFF. CDR3 in DNA: TGCGCCAGCAGCTGGACTAGCGGCAATGAGCAGTTCTTC.

The genes are TRBV9 and TRBJ2-1; 14 positions match TRBD2. J was trimmed by 7 bases and V by 4 bases; bases with no gene match: 4. The CDR3 is made up of 15 amino acids. Germline values: CDR1 SGDLS, CDR2 YYNGEE. CDR3 sequence (DNA): TGTGCCAGCAGCCGGGGACTAGCGGGGGAAAATGAGCAGTTCTTC. Residues: CASSRGLAGENEQFF. The full variable domain, completed using reference TRBV9 and TRBJ2-1, is DSGVTQTPKHLITATGQRVTLRCSPRSGDLSVYWYQQSLDQGLQFLIQYYNGEERAKGNILERFSAQQFPDLHSELNLSSLELGDSALYFCASSRGLAGENEQFFGPGTRLTVL.